This TCR beta chain was observed in a study of blood T cell repertoires in COVID-19. Overall study context: COVID-19 samples from acute and convalescent phases originated in the United States, Italy and Spain. The cDNA or gDNA used as material had been derived from T cells, B-cell-depleted T cells, or PBMCs.

Per the original methods: Quantification of nucleated cells was approximated via reference gene primer amplification. TCRdb keeps only in-frame clones here, not all; method: immunoSEQ multiplex PCR. From that table come the V and J calls and clone size; the DNA was used to work out D and trimming. This sample has about 130,000 clones, with about 80% found just once. This CDR3 has 13 residues. Trimming stripped 2 bases from V and 6 bases from J, with 10 bases between. Per germline, CDR1 ENHRY and CDR2 SYGVKD. V and J are TRBV10-3 and TRBJ1-2; the D gene is possibly TRBD1 (6 bases). The sequencing sample was made of peripheral blood. The sequence was obtained from an elderly woman with acute or convalescent COVID-19. This CDR3 reads CAISEGGADGYTF. CDR3 coding DNA: TGTGCCATCAGTGAGGGGGGGGCAGATGGCTACACCTTC.